This T cell receptor (beta chain) originates from a study of neoadjuvant anti-PD-1 for oral cavity cancer. Study information: Around day 43, patients without progression received a fourth nivolumab dose before surgery.

Profiled with immunoSEQ multiplex PCR; TCRdb holds only in-frame clones, not every one. The table has 20,000 to 25,000 clones, under 45% seen once. This clone came up a few times. V lost 2 bases, J lost 0 bases, and 8 bases lay in between. Germline CDR1 reads MNHEY; CDR2 reads SMNVEV (reference sequence). The CDR3 is made up of 15 amino acids. Noted time point: after neoadjuvant nivolumab, at surgical resection. The origin of this receptor is a person between 35 and 79 years old with oral cavity squamous cell carcinoma. V usage is TRBV27 and J usage is TRBJ1-5; the D is unclear. This specimen was tumor tissue, taken after nivolumab (anti-PD-1) treatment. The CDR3 sequence is CASSLEGYSNQPQHF. In DNA, the CDR3 is TGTGCCAGCAGTTTAGAGGGTTATAGCAATCAGCCCCAGCATTTT.